This TCR beta chain originates from a study of graft-versus-host responses after intestinal transplantation. Study as a whole: Recipients were all induced with anti-thymocyte globulin, then given tacrolimus and steroids for 3 to 4 years.

Notes on this clone: Antigen unknown.

Study outcomes and limitations: Marrow from the recipient contained GvH clones, some of which had appeared first in ileum or blood. Early after transplant, HvG clones declined as circulating GvH clones peaked. Patients with graft-donor T cell macrochimerism had high graft-versus-host to host-versus-graft clonal ratios in allografts.

This CDR3 spans 16 amino acids. V lost 2 bases to trimming and J lost 2 bases, with 15 bases between them. Germline CDR1 is SGHTA and CDR2 is FQGNSA. The repertoire was sequenced with immunoSEQ multiplex PCR; TCRdb's copy has only in-frame clones and lacks some. The sample includes about 36,000 clones, roughly 94% of them seen just once. The receptor comes from a human donor who was the organ donor for an intestinal transplant. The rearrangement uses TRBV7-2 and TRBJ1-2; D remains ambiguous. Specimen: unstimulated CD4+ T cells sorted from spleen or lymph node cells, collected before transplant. In nucleotides, the CDR3 is TGTGCCAGCAGCTTATGGGGTTTCGGACGGAACTATGGCTACACCTTC. Protein: CASSLWGFGRNYGYTF.